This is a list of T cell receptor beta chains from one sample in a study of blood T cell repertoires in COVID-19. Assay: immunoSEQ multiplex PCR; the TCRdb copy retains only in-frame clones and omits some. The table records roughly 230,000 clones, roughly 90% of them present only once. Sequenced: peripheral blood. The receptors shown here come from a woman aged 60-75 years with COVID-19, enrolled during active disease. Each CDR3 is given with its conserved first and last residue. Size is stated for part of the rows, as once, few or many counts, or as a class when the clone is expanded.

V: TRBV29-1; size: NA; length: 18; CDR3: CSVRSGSSRDRARKGQYF
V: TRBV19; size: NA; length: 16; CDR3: CASSIPNLEADEKLFF
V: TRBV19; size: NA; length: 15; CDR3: CASTGDRGSNQPQHF
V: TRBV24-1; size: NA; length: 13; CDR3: CATSEGDNTEAFF
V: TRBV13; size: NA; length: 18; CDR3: CASSLGLQPGVSTDTQYF
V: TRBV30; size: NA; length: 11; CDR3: CAWTLGSEQYF
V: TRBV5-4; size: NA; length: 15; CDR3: CASSKDRVGTDTQYF
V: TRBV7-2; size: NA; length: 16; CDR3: CASSRGENLPPYQQYF
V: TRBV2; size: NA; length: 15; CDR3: CASSAGTVSNQPQHF
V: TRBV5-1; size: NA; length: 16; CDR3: CASTLWGQGATDTQYF
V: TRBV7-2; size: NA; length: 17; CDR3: CASSLDPATGSLNTIYF
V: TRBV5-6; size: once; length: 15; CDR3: CASSLVPGMNTEAFF
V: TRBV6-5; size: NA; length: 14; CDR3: CASSYEGSNYGYTF
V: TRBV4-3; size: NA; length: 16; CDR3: CASSQDLVGVSGELFF
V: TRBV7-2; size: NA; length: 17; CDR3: CASSQDTSGGASGTQYF
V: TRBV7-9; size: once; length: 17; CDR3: CASSLSSQGRDNSPLHF
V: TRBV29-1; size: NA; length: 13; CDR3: CSARTAEISGYTF
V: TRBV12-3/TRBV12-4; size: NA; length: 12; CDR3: CASRLQASEQFF
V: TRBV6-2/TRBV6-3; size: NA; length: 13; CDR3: CASSQSLNYGYTF
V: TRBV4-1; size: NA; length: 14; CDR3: CASSQDGGAYGYTF
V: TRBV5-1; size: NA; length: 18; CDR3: CASSLEGLAGGSTDTQYF
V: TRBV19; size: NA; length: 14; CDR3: CASRDSGTAYGYTF
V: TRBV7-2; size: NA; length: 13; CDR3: CASTRHLNYGYTF
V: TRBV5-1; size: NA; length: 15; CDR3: CASSPTRGYNEKLFF
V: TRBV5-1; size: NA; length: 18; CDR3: CASSVGLAGGNSYNEQFF
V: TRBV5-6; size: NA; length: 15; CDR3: CASSGGQEIELRAFF
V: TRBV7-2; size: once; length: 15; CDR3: CASSVPGVNTGELFF
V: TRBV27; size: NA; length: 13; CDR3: CASRRQNSYEQYF
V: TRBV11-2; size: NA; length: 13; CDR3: CASSARQGDGAFF
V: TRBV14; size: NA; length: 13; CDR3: CASSQRLNYGYTF
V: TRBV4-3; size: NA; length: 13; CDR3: CASSPGGRETQYF
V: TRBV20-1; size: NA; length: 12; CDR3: CSASGSPETQYF
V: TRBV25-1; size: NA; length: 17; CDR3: CASSELGILNLPVGAFF
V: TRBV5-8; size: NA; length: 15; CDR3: CASSLGAEGRYEQYF
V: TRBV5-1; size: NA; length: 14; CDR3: CASSPGTMGTEAFF
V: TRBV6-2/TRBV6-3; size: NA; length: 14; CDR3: CASSYGGPNQPQHF
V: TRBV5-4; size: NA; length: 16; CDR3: CASRSIGAGGGTEAFF
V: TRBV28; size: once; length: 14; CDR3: CASHETGGLYEQFF
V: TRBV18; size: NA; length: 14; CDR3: CASSREGVGYGYTF
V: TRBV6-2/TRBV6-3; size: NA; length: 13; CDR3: CASSTLAGETQYF
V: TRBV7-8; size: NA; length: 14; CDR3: CASSGRVSADTQYF
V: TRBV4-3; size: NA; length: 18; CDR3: CASSQDRGGPTTNEKLFF
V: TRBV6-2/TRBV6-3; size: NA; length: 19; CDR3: CASSYSGGGLTPNLYEQYF
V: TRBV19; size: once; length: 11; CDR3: CASSLGETQYF
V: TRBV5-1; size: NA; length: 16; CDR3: CASSTRTSSRQETQYF
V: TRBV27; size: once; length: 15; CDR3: CASSSVAGVTDTQYF
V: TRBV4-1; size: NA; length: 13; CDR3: CASSQGFGTEAFF
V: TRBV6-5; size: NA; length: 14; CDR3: CASSRRRGNYGYTF
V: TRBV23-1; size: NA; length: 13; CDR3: CASRTGYTGELFF
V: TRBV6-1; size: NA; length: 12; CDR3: CASSEALGTFHF
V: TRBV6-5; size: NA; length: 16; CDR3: CASSYSPVVAKNIQYF
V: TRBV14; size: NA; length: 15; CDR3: CASSQARGLGYGYTF
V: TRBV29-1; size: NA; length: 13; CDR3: CSVGTSGGYEQYF
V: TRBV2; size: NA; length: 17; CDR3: CASRDFGTGGGIEKLFF
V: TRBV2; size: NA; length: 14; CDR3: CASSAAGTNTEAFF
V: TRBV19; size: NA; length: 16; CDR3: CASSILASASGNTIYF
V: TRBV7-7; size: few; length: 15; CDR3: CASSPLAGSTGELFF
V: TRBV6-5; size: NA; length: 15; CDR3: CASTRGTLYSYEQYF
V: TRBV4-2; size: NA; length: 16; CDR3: CASSQGAGNGANVLTF